A selection of T cell receptor beta chains follows, all from one sample in a study of T cells after yellow fever vaccination. MiXCR, run by TCRdb on the 5' RACE reads, gives a single entry per CDR3 protein. The sample lists roughly 50,000 distinct CDR3 sequences, roughly 7% occurring once. Specimen: CD8+ T cells sorted from PBMCs, collected more than 14 days after the first yellow fever vaccination. These TCRs come from a man younger than 30 who received the YFV17D yellow fever vaccine. CDR3s include the opening cysteine and the closing phenylalanine or tryptophan. The D gene is left open where the match is weak. Clone sizes are given selectively: once, few, many, or a class where the clone is expanded.

D gene	V gene	J gene	clone size	CDR3 protein	CDR3 DNA
-	TRBV25-1	TRBJ1-2	many	CASSELTFYGYTF	TGTGCCAGCAGTGAATTAACCTTCTATGGCTACACCTTC
-	TRBV7-2	TRBJ2-3	many	CASSYIGGDTQYF	TGTGCCAGCAGCTACATCGGGGGCGATACGCAGTATTTT
TRBD2	TRBV5-4	TRBJ2-1	many	CASSPTTAGGYNEQFF	TGTGCCAGCAGCCCCACCACTGCGGGGGGGTACAATGAGCAGTTCTTC
-	TRBV6-6	TRBJ1-5	many	CASRPGLGEPQHF	TGTGCCAGCAGGCCGGGGTTGGGGGAGCCCCAGCATTTT
TRBD1	TRBV4-3	TRBJ2-5	many	CASSQDGTGQETQYF	TGCGCCAGCAGCCAAGATGGGACAGGCCAAGAGACCCAGTACTTC
TRBD1	TRBV10-3	TRBJ1-1	many	CAIKMTAGGDTEAFF	TGTGCCATCAAGATGACCGCAGGGGGGGACACTGAAGCTTTCTTT
TRBD1	TRBV24-1	TRBJ2-2	many	CATSDRDRGPSLELFF	TGTGCCACCAGTGATAGAGACAGGGGCCCGTCCCTGGAGCTGTTTTTT
TRBD2	TRBV6-2/TRBV6-3	TRBJ2-3	-	CASSYRILAGGNLTDTQYF	TGTGCCAGCAGTTACCGAATCTTAGCGGGGGGCAATCTCACGGATACGCAGTATTTT
TRBD2	TRBV20-1	TRBJ2-6	-	CSASGGRGGRGANVLTF	TGCAGTGCTAGTGGGGGTCGGGGGGGCCGAGGGGCCAACGTCCTGACTTTC
TRBD2	TRBV20-1	TRBJ2-1	few	CSADRGGPISYNEQFF	TGCAGTGCGGATCGCGGGGGGCCGATCTCCTACAATGAGCAGTTCTTC
-	TRBV14	TRBJ2-4	few	CASSQVRLKNIQYF	TGTGCCAGCAGCCAAGTAAGACTAAAAAACATTCAGTACTTC
-	TRBV12-3/TRBV12-4	TRBJ2-3	once	CTSSYTDTQYF	TGTACCAGCAGTTACACAGATACGCAGTATTTT
-	TRBV5-6	TRBJ1-1	many	CASSWGQGGLNTEAFF	TGTGCCAGCAGCTGGGGGCAGGGAGGGCTGAACACTGAAGCTTTCTTT
-	TRBV5-1	TRBJ1-1	many	CASSLMGEAFF	TGCGCCAGCAGCTTGATGGGGGAAGCTTTCTTT
TRBD2	TRBV29-1	TRBJ2-1	few	CSVAPSGGSSYNEQFF	TGCAGCGTTGCGCCTAGCGGGGGGAGCTCCTACAATGAGCAGTTCTTC
-	TRBV12-3/TRBV12-4	TRBJ2-2	many	CASSRGEGGTGELFF	TGTGCCAGCAGCCGAGGGGAGGGGGGCACCGGGGAGCTGTTTTTT
-	TRBV12-3/TRBV12-4	TRBJ1-1	many	CASSEQGEAFF	TGTGCCAGCAGCGAACAGGGCGAAGCTTTCTTT
TRBD1	TRBV2	TRBJ1-2	many	CASRMQGAEGYTF	TGTGCCAGCAGGATGCAGGGGGCTGAGGGCTACACCTTC
TRBD1	TRBV5-1	TRBJ1-2	few	CASSNLTGAHYGYTF	TGCGCCAGCAGCAACCTGACAGGGGCCCACTATGGCTACACCTTC
-	TRBV5-1	TRBJ2-7	many	CASSTPDGQSSYEQYF	TGCGCCAGCAGCACCCCGGACGGCCAAAGCTCCTACGAGCAGTACTTC
-	TRBV3-1	TRBJ2-3	many	CASSQDRTGTDTQYF	TGTGCCAGCAGCCAAGATAGGACAGGCACAGATACGCAGTATTTT
-	TRBV7-9	TRBJ1-1	many	CASSFQGENTEAFF	TGTGCCAGCAGCTTTCAGGGCGAGAACACTGAAGCTTTCTTT
-	TRBV28	TRBJ1-5	many	CASSLRGGIQHF	TGTGCCAGCAGTTTACGGGGGGGAATCCAGCATTTT
-	TRBV24-1	TRBJ2-1	many	CATSLRDLDEQFF	TGTGCCACCTCCCTGAGGGACCTCGATGAGCAGTTCTTC
-	TRBV10-3	TRBJ2-3	many	CAISARGLDTQYF	TGTGCCATCAGTGCGAGAGGACTGGATACGCAGTATTTT
TRBD2	TRBV9	TRBJ2-7	many	CASSPSGGSYEQYF	TGTGCCAGCAGCCCCTCGGGAGGATCCTACGAGCAGTACTTC
TRBD1	TRBV7-9	TRBJ2-1	many	CASRPGTANEQFF	TGTGCCAGCAGACCGGGGACAGCCAATGAGCAGTTCTTC
-	TRBV6-6	TRBJ1-1	many	CASSSGSGVEAFF	TGTGCCAGCAGTTCTGGCTCGGGGGTAGAAGCTTTCTTT
TRBD1	TRBV19	TRBJ2-2	-	CASQKTGAPGELFF	TGTGCCAGCCAAAAAACAGGGGCGCCCGGGGAGCTGTTTTTT
-	TRBV4-1	TRBJ2-3	many	CASSSQGWRGGDTQYF	TGCGCCAGCAGCTCGCAAGGGTGGCGGGGCGGAGATACGCAGTATTTT
TRBD1	TRBV7-9	TRBJ1-4	many	CASSPGTGYEKLFF	TGTGCCAGCAGCCCCGGGACAGGGTATGAAAAACTGTTTTTT
-	TRBV7-3	TRBJ1-1	many	CASSHEAFF	TGTGCCAGCAGCCATGAAGCTTTCTTT
TRBD1	TRBV12-3/TRBV12-4	TRBJ2-1	many	CASSYKQGGEQFF	TGTGCCAGCAGTTATAAACAGGGGGGTGAGCAGTTCTTC
-	TRBV11-1	TRBJ2-7	many	CASSLTRSGDKSSYEQYF	TGTGCCAGCAGCTTAACGCGGAGTGGGGACAAAAGCTCCTACGAGCAGTACTTC
-	TRBV5-1	TRBJ2-7	many	CASSLTGSDEQYF	TGCGCCAGCAGCTTGACAGGATCGGATGAGCAGTACTTC
-	TRBV27	TRBJ1-6	-	CASSSTGTVSPLHF	TGTGCCAGCAGTAGTACCGGGACCGTATCACCCCTCCACTTT
-	TRBV19	TRBJ1-2	many	CASMWGATGTYGYTF	TGTGCCAGTATGTGGGGAGCAACAGGGACCTATGGCTACACCTTC
-	TRBV4-1	TRBJ1-6	-	CASSPAGQGFSPLHF	TGCGCCAGCAGCCCGGCTGGGCAGGGTTTTTCACCCCTCCACTTT
-	TRBV7-9	TRBJ2-5	many	CASSLPGLRKETQYF	TGTGCCAGCAGCTTACCCGGCCTTAGGAAAGAGACCCAGTACTTC
TRBD2	TRBV19	TRBJ2-5	many	CASSRTSGGKETQYF	TGTGCCAGTAGCCGCACTAGCGGGGGGAAAGAGACCCAGTACTTC